The clone carrying this T cell receptor beta chain was seen ten or more times. Its specificity is not known. This record comes from a study of Graves' ophthalmopathy and Graves' hyperthyroidism. As for the study in general: The collection of peripheral blood took place at initial diagnosis, before any treatment.

Findings of the study overall: The model predicted ophthalmopathy progression with about 71% sensitivity and less than 80% specificity.

RNA transcripts were the source from which TCR beta CDR3 regions were amplified. The library came from an HTBI-primed first-round RT-PCR and a second-round multiplex PCR. A single record per CDR3 protein comes from TCRdb applying MiXCR to the multiplex PCR reads. The data hold 680,000 or so distinct CDR3 sequences, with 22% observed a single time. Per the germline V gene, CDR1 is DFQATT and CDR2 is SNEGSKA (reference sequence). CDR3 length: 12 residues. V shed 2 bases and J shed 7 bases, with 9 bases lying between them. This sequence was found in a woman aged 18-29 years with stable Graves' hyperthyroidism. Some clones in this sample may be carry-over from other donors' samples. The sequenced sample was peripheral blood. The chain carries TRBV20-1 and TRBJ1-5; TRBD1 might be the D (6 bases). The CDR3 reads CSARPGGQPQHF. The CDR3 nucleotides read TGCAGTGCTAGACCGGGGGGCCAGCCCCAGCATTTT.